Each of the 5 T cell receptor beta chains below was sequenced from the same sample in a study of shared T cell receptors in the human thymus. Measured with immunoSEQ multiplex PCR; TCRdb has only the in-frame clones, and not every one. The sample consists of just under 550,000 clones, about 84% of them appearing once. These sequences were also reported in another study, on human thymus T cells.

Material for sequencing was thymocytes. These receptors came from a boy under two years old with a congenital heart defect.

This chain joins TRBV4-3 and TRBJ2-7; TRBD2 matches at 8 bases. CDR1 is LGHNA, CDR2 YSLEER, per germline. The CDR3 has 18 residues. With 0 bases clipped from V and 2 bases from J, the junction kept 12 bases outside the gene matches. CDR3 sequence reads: CASSQDRSGGTTPYEQYF. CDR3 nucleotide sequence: TGCGCCAGCAGCCAAGATAGGTCGGGGGGGACTACGCCCTACGAGCAGTACTTC.

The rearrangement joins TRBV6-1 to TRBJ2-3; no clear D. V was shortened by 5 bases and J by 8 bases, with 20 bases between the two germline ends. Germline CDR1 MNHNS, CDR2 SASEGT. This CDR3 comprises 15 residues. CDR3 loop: CASSRGQVNRPTQYF. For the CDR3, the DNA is TGTGCCAGCAGTCGTGGGCAGGTCAACCGTCCTACGCAGTATTTT.

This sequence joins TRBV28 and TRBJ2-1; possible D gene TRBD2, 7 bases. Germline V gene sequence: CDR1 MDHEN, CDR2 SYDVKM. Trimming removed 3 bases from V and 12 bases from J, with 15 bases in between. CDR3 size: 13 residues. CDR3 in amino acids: CASSFGGLTGQFF. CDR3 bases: TGTGCCAGCAGTTTCGGGGGGCTAACTGGGCAGTTCTTC. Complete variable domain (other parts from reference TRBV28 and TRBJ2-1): DVKVTQSSRYLVKRTGEKVFLECVQDMDHENMFWYRQDPGLGLRLIYFSYDVKMKEKGDIPEGYSVSREKKERFSLILESASTNQTSMYLCASSFGGLTGQFFGPGTRLTVL.

This chain's CDR3 is CASSLGSWTSADSYNEQFF. CDR3 sequence (DNA): TGTGCCAGCAGCTTAGGGTCCTGGACTAGCGCGGACTCCTACAATGAGCAGTTCTTC. This sequence joins TRBV11-2 and TRBJ2-1, with TRBD2 matching 9 bases. This CDR3 contains 19 residues. V shed 1 base and J 0 bases; nucleotides not matched to a gene: 10. Looked up from germline, CDR1 is SGHAT and CDR2 is FQNNGV.

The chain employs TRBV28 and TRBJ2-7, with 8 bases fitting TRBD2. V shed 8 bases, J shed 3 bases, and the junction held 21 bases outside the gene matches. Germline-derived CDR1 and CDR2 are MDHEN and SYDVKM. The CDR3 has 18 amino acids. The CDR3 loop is CASRTLGREGLMLYEQYF. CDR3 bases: TGTGCCAGCCGAACACTCGGACGGGAGGGACTAATGCTCTACGAGCAGTACTTC.